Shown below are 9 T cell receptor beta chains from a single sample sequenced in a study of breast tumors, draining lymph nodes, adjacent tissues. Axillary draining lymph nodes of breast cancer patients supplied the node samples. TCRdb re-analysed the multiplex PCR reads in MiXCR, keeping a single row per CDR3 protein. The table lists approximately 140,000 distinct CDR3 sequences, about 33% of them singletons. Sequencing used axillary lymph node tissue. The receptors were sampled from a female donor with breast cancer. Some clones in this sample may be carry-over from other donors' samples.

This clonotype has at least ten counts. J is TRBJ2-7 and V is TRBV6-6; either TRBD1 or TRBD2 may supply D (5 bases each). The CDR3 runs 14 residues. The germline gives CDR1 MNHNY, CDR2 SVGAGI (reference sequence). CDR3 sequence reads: CASSHSLGTVEQYV. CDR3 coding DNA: TGTGCCAGCAGTCACTCTCTAGGGACGGTCGAGCAGTACGTC.

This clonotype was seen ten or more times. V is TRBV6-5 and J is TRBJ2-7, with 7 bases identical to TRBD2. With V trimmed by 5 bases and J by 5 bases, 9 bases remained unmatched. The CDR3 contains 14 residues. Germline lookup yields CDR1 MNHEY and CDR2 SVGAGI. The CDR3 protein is CASSHDPGGNEQYF. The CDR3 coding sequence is TGTGCCAGCAGTCACGATCCGGGGGGAAACGAGCAGTACTTC.

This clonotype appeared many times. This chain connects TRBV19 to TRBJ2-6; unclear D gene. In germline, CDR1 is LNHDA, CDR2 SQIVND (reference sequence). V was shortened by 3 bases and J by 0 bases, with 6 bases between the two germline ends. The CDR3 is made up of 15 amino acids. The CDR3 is CASSIPHSGANVLTF. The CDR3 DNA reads TGTGCCAGTAGTATTCCCCACTCTGGGGCCAACGTCCTGACTTTC.

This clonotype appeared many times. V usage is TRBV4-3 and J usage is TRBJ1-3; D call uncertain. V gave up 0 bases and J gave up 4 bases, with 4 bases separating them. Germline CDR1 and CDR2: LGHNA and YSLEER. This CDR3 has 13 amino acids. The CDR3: CASSQERGNTIYF. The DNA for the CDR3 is TGCGCCAGCAGCCAAGAGAGGGGAAACACCATATATTTT.

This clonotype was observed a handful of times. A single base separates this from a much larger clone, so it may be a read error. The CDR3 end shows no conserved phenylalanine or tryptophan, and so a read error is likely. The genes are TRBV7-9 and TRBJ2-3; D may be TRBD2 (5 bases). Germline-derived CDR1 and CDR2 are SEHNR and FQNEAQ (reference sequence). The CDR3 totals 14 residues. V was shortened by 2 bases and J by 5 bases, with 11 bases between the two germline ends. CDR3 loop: CASSLPPGRDTQYL. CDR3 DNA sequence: TGTGCCAGCAGCTTACCCCCGGGGAGAGATACGCAGTATCTT.

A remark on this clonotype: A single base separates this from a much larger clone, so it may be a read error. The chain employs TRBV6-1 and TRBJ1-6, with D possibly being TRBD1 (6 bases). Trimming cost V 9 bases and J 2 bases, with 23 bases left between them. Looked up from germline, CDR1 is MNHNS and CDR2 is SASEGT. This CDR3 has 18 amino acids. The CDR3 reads CASSQQGVKPAYNSPLHF. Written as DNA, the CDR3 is TGTGCCAGTTCGCAACAGGGAGTCAAACCGGCCTATAATTCACCCCTCCACTTT.

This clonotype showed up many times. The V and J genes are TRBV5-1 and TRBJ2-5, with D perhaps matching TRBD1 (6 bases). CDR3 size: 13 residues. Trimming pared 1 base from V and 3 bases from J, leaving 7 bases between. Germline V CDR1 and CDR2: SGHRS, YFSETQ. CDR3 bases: TGCGCCAGCAGCTTGACAGGGAAAGAGACCCAGTACTTC. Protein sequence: CASSLTGKETQYF.

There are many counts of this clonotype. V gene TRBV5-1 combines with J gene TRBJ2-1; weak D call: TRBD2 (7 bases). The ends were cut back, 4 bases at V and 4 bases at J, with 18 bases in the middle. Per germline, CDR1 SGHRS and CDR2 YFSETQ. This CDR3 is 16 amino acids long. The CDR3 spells CASSQRAGAGYNEQFF. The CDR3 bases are TGCGCCAGCAGCCAACGCGCGGGGGCAGGATACAATGAGCAGTTCTTC.

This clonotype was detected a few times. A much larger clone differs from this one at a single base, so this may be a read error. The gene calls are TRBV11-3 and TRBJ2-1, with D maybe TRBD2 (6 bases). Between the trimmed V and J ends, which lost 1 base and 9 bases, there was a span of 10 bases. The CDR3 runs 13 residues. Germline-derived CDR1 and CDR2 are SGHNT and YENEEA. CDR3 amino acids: CASSLGTGAEQFF. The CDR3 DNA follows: TGTGCCAGCAGCTTAGGAACGGGAGCTGAGCAGTTCTTC.